This T cell receptor (beta chain) was captured in a study of blood T cell repertoires in COVID-19. The overall study: Spain, Italy and the United States supplied samples that represented acute and convalescent COVID-19.

In the study's own analysis: By means of reference gene primer amplification, nucleated cell counts were estimated. Assay: immunoSEQ multiplex PCR; the TCRdb copy retains only in-frame clones and omits some. V and J calls and clone size come straight from that table; D and trimming were deduced from the DNA. This table holds roughly 230,000 clones, 83% found once. This CDR3 region has 16 residues. CDR1 and CDR2 (germline): SGHAT, FQNNGV. Trimming took 3 bases from V and 1 from J; bases not matched to a gene: 6. This chain uses TRBV11-2 with TRBJ2-7; 10 nucleotides align to TRBD1. Specimen: peripheral blood. The TCR comes from a man aged 35 to 55 with active or convalescent COVID-19. The CDR3 here is CASSLTGQGGSYEQYF. The CDR3 DNA follows: TGTGCCAGCAGCTTGACCGGACAGGGGGGATCCTACGAGCAGTACTTC.